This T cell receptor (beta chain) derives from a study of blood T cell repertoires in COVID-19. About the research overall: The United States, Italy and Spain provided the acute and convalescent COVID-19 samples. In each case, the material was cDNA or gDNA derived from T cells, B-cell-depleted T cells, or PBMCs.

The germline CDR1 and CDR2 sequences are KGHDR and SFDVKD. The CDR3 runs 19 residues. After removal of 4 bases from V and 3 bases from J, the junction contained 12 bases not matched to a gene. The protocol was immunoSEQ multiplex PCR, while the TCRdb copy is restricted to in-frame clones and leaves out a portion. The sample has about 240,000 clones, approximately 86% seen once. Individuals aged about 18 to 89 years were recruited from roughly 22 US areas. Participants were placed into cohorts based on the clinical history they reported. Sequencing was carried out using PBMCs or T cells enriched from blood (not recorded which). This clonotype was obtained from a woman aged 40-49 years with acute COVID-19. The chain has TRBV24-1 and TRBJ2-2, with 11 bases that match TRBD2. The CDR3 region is CATSEARGLAGRYTGELFF. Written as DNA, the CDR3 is TGTGCCACCAGTGAAGCGCGTGGACTAGCGGGTCGATACACCGGGGAGCTGTTTTTT.